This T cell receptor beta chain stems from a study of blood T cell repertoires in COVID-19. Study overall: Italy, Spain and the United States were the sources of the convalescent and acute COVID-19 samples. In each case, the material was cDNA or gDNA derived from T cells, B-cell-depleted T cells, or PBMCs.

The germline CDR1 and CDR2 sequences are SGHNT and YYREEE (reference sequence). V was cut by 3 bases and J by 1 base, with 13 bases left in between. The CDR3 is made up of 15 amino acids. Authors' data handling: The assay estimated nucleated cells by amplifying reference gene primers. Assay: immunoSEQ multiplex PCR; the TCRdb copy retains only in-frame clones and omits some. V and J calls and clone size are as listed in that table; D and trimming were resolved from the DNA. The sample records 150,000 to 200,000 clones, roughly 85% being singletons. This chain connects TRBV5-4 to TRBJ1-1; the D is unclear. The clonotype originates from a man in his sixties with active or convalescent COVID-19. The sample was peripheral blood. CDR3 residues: CASSSAVPPNTEAFF. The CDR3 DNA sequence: TGTGCCAGCAGCTCAGCGGTTCCTCCGAACACTGAAGCTTTCTTT.